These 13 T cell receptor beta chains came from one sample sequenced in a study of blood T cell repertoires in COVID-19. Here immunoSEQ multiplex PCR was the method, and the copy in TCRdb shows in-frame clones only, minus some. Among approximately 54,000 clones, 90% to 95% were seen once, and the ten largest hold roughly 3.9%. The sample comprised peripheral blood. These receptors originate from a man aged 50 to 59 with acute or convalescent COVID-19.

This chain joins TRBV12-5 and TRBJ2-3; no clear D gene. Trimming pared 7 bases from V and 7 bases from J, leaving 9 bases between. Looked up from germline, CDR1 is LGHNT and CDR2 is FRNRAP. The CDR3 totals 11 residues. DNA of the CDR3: TGTGCTAGTGCCCCCCCAAATACGCAGTATTTT. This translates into CASAPPNTQYF.

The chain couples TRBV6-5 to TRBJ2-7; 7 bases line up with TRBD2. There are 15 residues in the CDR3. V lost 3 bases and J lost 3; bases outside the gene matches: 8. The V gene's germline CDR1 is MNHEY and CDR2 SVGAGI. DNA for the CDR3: TGTGCCAGCAGTTATGGAGGGCCTAGCGGCTACGAGCAGTACTTC. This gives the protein CASSYGGPSGYEQYF.

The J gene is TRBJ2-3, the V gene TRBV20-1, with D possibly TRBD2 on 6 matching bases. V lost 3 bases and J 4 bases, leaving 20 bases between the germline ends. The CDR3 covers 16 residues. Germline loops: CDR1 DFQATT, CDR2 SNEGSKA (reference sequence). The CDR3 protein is CSASAPAGRTSDTQYF. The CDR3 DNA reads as TGCAGTGCTAGTGCTCCAGCCGGGAGAACGTCAGATACGCAGTATTTT.

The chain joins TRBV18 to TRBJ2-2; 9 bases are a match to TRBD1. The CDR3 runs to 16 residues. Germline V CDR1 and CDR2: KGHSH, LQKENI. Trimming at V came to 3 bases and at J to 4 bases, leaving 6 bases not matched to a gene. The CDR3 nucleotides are TGTGCCAGCTCACCGCGGGACAGGGTTCCCACCGGGGAGCTGTTTTTT. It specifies CASSPRDRVPTGELFF.

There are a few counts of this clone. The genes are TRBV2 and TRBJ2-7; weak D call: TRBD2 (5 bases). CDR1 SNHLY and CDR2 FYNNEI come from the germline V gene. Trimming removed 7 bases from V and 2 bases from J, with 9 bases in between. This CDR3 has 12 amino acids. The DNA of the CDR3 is TGTGCCAGCAACTCCGGGGCCTACGAGCAGTACTTC. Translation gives CASNSGAYEQYF. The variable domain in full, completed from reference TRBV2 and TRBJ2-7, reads EPEVTQTPSHQVTQMGQEVILRCVPISNHLYFYWYRQILGQKVEFLVSFYNNEISEKSEIFDDQFSVERPDGSNFTLKIRSTKLEDSAMYFCASNSGAYEQYFGPGTRLTVT.

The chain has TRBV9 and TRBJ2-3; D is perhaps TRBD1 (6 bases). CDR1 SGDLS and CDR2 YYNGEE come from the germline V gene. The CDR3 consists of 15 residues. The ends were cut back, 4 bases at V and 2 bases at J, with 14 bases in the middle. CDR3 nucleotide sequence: TGTGCCAGCAGCAACTCAGGGGATTTCACAGATACGCAGTATTTT. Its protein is CASSNSGDFTDTQYF.

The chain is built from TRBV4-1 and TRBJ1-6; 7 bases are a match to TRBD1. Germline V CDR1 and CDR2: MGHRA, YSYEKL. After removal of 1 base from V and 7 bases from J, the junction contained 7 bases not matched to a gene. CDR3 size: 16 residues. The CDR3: CASSQVGRQGNSPLHF. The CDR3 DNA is TGCGCCAGCAGCCAAGTTGGGAGACAGGGCAATTCACCCCTCCACTTT.

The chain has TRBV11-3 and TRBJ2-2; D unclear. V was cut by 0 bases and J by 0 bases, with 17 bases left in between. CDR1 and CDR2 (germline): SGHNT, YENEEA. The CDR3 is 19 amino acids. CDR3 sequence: CASSLDLTGYESNTGELFF. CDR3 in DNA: TGTGCCAGCAGCTTAGATCTCACGGGTTACGAGTCGAACACCGGGGAGCTGTTTTTT.

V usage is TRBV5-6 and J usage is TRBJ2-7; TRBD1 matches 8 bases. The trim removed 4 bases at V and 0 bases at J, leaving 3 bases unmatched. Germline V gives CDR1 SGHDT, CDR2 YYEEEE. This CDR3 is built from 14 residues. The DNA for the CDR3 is TGTGCCAGCAGCCGGGACAGGTCCTCCTACGAGCAGTACTTC. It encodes CASSRDRSSYEQYF.

Here the CDR3 DNA reads TGCGCCAGCAGCGTCCGGGACTCCTACAATGAGCAGTTCTTC. Encoded protein: CASSVRDSYNEQFF. The genes are TRBV5-1 and TRBJ2-1, with D possibly TRBD2 on 5 matching bases. Germline V gene data show CDR1 as SGHRS and CDR2 as YFSETQ. The CDR3 has 14 amino acids. V was cut by 4 bases and J by 0 bases, with 8 bases left in between. Filled out from reference TRBV5-1 and TRBJ2-1, the complete variable domain reads KAGVTQTPRYLIKTRGQQVTLSCSPISGHRSVSWYQQTPGQGLQFLFEYFSETQRNKGNFPGRFSGRQFSNSRSEMNVSTLELGDSALYLCASSVRDSYNEQFFGPGTRLTVL.

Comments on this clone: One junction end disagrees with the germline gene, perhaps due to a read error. The CDR3 DNA reads TGTGCCAGCTCACCGGAGCATGCGGACATCGCTTTT. Translating gives CASSPEHADIAF. This chain links TRBV18 with TRBJ1-3, with a weak D call TRBD1 (5 bases). Germline loops: CDR1 KGHSH, CDR2 LQKENI. The CDR3 length is 12 residues.

The DNA for the CDR3 is TGTGCCAGCAGTCAGCCTACAGCTCTGTCCTACGAGCAGTACTTC. Encoded protein: CASSQPTALSYEQYF. The chain combines TRBV6-5 with TRBJ2-7; D gene uncertain. The germline V gene encodes CDR1 MNHEY and CDR2 SVGAGI. The CDR3 consists of 15 residues. Trimming left V 5 bases short and J 1 base short, with 15 bases between.

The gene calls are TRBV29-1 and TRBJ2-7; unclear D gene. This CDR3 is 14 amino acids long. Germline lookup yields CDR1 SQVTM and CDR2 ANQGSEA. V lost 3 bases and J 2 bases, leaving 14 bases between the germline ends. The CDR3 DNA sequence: TGCAGCGTTGAGAGTTTTCAGACACCCTACGAGCAGTACTTC. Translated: CSVESFQTPYEQYF.